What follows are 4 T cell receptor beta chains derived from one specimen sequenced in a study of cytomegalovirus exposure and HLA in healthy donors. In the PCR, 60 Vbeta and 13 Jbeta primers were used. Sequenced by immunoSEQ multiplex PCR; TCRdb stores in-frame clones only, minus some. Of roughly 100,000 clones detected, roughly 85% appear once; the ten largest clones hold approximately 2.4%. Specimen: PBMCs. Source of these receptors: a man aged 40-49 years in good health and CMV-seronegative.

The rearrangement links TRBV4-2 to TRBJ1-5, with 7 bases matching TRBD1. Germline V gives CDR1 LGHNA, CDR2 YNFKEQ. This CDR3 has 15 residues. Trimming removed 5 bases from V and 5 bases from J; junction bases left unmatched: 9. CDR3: CASSNPDRDHQPQHF. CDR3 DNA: TGTGCCAGCAGCAACCCTGACAGGGACCATCAGCCCCAGCATTTT.

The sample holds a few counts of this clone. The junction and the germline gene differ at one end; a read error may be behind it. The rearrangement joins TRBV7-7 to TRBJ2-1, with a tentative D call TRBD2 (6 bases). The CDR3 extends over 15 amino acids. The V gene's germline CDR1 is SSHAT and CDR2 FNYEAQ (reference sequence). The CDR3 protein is CASSIAANSYNEQFF. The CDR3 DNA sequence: TGTGCTAGCAGCATAGCGGCCAACTCCTACAATGAGCAGTTCTTC. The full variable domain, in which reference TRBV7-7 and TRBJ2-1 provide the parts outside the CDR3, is GAGVSQSPRYKVTKRGQDVTLRCDPISSHATLYWYQQALGQGPEFLTYFNYEAQPDKSGLPSDRFSAERPEGSISTLTIQRTEQRDSAMYRCASSIAANSYNEQFFGPGTRLTVL.

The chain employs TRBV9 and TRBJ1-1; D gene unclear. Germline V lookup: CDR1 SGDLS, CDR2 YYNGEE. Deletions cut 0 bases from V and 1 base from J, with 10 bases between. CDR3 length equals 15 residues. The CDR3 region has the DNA TGTGCCAGCAGCGTAGGTCGCTCGGGGAACACTGAAGCTTTCTTT. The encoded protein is CASSVGRSGNTEAFF.

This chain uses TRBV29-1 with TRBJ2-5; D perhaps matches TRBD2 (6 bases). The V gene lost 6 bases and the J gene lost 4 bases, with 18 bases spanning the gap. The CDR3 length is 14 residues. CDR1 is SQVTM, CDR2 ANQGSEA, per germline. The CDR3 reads CSVLEPRGRETQYF. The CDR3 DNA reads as TGCAGCGTCCTCGAACCTCGGGGGAGAGAGACCCAGTACTTC.